The 32 T cell receptor beta chains below come from one sample, sequenced in a study of blood T cell repertoires in COVID-19. The data were produced by immunoSEQ multiplex PCR, yet TCRdb's version contains in-frame clones alone and is incomplete. The sample lists 250,000 to 400,000 clones, approximately 88% seen once, with 1.5% to 2% in the top ten. Sequenced input: peripheral blood. All receptors derive from a woman in her twenties or thirties with COVID-19, enrolled during active disease.

The rearrangement links TRBV19 to TRBJ1-4, with unresolved D. From germline, CDR1 is LNHDA and CDR2 SQIVND (reference sequence). Trimming took 4 bases from V and 3 from J, leaving 12 bases between them. This CDR3 comprises 15 residues. CDR3 protein: CASSTPESSNEKLFF. The CDR3 nucleotides are TGTGCCAGTAGTACCCCTGAGAGTTCTAATGAAAAACTGTTTTTT. Based on the CDR3 plus reference TRBV19 and TRBJ1-4, the full variable domain is DGGITQSPKYLFRKEGQNVTLSCEQNLNHDAMYWYRQDPGQGLRLIYYSQIVNDFQKGDIAEGYSVSREKKESFPLTVTSAQKNPTAFYLCASSTPESSNEKLFFGSGTQLSVL.

The gene calls are TRBV28 and TRBJ2-5, with D possibly being TRBD1 (6 bases). Germline V gives CDR1 MDHEN, CDR2 SYDVKM. The CDR3 contains 14 residues. V dropped 4 bases and J dropped 7 bases, with 16 bases sitting between them. CDR3: CASSSRQARVTQYF. The CDR3 nucleotides read TGTGCCAGCAGTTCTCGACAGGCCAGGGTGACCCAGTACTTC.

CDR3 sequence reads: CASRARSFLYGYTF. The CDR3 DNA reads as TGTGCCAGCAGAGCACGGAGTTTTCTCTATGGCTACACCTTC. The J gene is TRBJ1-2, the V gene TRBV6-5; D call uncertain. Germline lookup yields CDR1 MNHEY and CDR2 SVGAGI. The CDR3 runs to 14 residues. V was shortened by 6 bases and J by 4 bases, with 15 bases between the two germline ends.

This chain's CDR3 is CASSIDTLPNTIYF. In nucleotides, the CDR3 is TGTGCCAGCAGCATTGACACACTCCCAAACACCATATATTTT. The chain carries TRBV5-4 and TRBJ1-3; D is unresolved. V lost 4 bases, J lost 6 bases, and 14 bases lay in between. Germline V gives CDR1 SGHNT, CDR2 YYREEE (reference sequence). This CDR3 has 14 amino acids.

The CDR3 sequence: CASSQVPGEEQFF. The CDR3 coding sequence is TGCGCCAGCAGCCAAGTTCCAGGCGAGGAGCAGTTCTTC. The chain carries TRBV4-1 and TRBJ2-1; D is unclear. Trimming left V 1 base short and J 10 bases short, with 11 bases between. This CDR3 region has 13 residues. CDR1 and CDR2 (germline): MGHRA, YSYEKL.

The DNA of the CDR3 is TGTGCCACCAGTGAGCAGGGGGTGCACCAAGAGACCCAGTACTTC. It is translated as CATSEQGVHQETQYF. The chain is built from TRBV24-1 and TRBJ2-5, with 7 nucleotides matching TRBD1. This CDR3 comprises 15 residues. Germline V lookup: CDR1 KGHDR, CDR2 SFDVKD. Unmatched junction bases numbered 4, after V lost 4 bases and J lost 0 bases.

The chain employs TRBV6-2 or TRBV6-3 and TRBJ1-1, with D uncertain. This CDR3 spans 13 amino acids. CDR1 is MNHEY, CDR2 SVGEGT, per germline. Deletions cut 2 bases from V and 11 bases from J, with 15 bases between. The CDR3 DNA is TGTGCCAGCAGTTACAGGGTTGGGAGAACGGCTTTCTTT. It is translated as CASSYRVGRTAFF.

V and J are TRBV7-9 and TRBJ1-4; D gene unclear. The CDR3 covers 14 residues. The germline CDR1 and CDR2 sequences are SEHNR and FQNEAQ (reference sequence). V gave up 7 bases and J gave up 0 bases, with 9 bases separating them. CDR3 in amino acids: CASTAGATNEKLFF. The DNA of the CDR3 is TGTGCCAGCACCGCAGGTGCAACTAATGAAAAACTGTTTTTT.

The chain joins TRBV11-2 to TRBJ2-1, with 12 bases lining up with TRBD2. With V trimmed by 7 bases and J by 3 bases, 7 bases remained unmatched. This CDR3 is built from 16 residues. CDR1 is SGHAT and CDR2 is FQNNGV in the germline V gene. CDR3: CASTRLAGAIYNEQFF. The CDR3 bases are TGTGCCAGCACCCGACTAGCGGGGGCTATCTACAATGAGCAGTTCTTC.

V usage is TRBV19 and J usage is TRBJ2-5; D is ambiguous. Per germline, CDR1 LNHDA and CDR2 SQIVND (reference sequence). Deletions cut 0 bases from V and 5 bases from J, with 10 bases between. CDR3 length: 14 amino acids. The CDR3 DNA follows: TGTGCCAGTAGTATAGATCACAGACGCGAGACCCAGTACTTC. It codes for CASSIDHRRETQYF.

As DNA, the CDR3 is TGTGCCAGCAGTTTAATCGGGGGAGATACGCAGTATTTT. Encoded protein: CASSLIGGDTQYF. The gene calls are TRBV12-3 or TRBV12-4 and TRBJ2-3; TRBD2 is a possible D gene (6 bases). The CDR3 loop spans 13 amino acids. V was shortened by 2 bases and J by 5 bases, with 8 bases between the two germline ends.

The chain combines TRBV7-9 with TRBJ1-2; D may be TRBD1 (5 bases). V lost 0 bases and J 10 bases, leaving 18 bases between the germline ends. Germline CDR1 and CDR2: SEHNR and FQNEAQ (reference sequence). The CDR3 length is 15 residues. The CDR3 is CASSLAVGEEIVYTF. Here the CDR3 DNA reads TGTGCCAGCAGCTTAGCTGTGGGGGAGGAGATCGTCTACACCTTC.

Only one count was recorded for this clone. This chain joins TRBV28 and TRBJ2-7, with 7 bases aligning to TRBD1. The CDR3 length is 13 residues. Germline V CDR1 and CDR2: MDHEN, SYDVKM. Losses at the gene ends were 7 bases for V and 4 bases for J; bases not matched to a gene: 7. The CDR3 reads CASKDRQGYEQYV. In DNA form, the CDR3 reads TGTGCCAGCAAAGATCGACAGGGTTACGAGCAGTACGTC.

The V gene is TRBV27, the J gene TRBJ1-3, with a tentative D call TRBD1 (6 bases). V dropped 5 bases and J dropped 3 bases, with 11 bases sitting between them. In germline, CDR1 is MNHEY, CDR2 SMNVEV (reference sequence). The CDR3 runs 14 residues. CDR3 bases: TGTGCCAGCAGTCCCAGGGGTTTTGGAAACACCATATATTTT. Its protein is CASSPRGFGNTIYF.

The chain joins TRBV7-9 to TRBJ1-1, with a possible D match to TRBD1 (6 bases). Trimming stripped 4 bases from V and 0 bases from J, with 12 bases between. The CDR3 loop spans 15 amino acids. CDR1 is SEHNR, CDR2 FQNEAQ, per germline (reference sequence). CDR3: CASSYDNRVNTEAFF. CDR3 in DNA: TGTGCCAGCAGCTACGATAACAGGGTGAACACTGAAGCTTTCTTT.

The CDR3 spells CASSLERQGRDGYTF. The CDR3 DNA is TGTGCCAGCAGCTTAGAACGACAGGGGAGGGATGGCTACACCTTC. The chain carries TRBV7-2 and TRBJ1-2; 8 bases are a match to TRBD1. J gave up 6 bases and V 1 base, and 7 bases lay outside the gene matches. In germline, CDR1 is SGHTA, CDR2 FQGNSA. The CDR3 covers 15 residues.

V usage is TRBV5-4 and J usage is TRBJ1-4; 7 nucleotides align to TRBD1. Per the germline V gene, CDR1 is SGHNT and CDR2 is YYREEE (reference sequence). CDR3 length equals 15 residues. Trimming cost V 4 bases and J 4 bases; bases outside gene matches: 7. The CDR3 loop is CASSRGTAYNEKLFF. The CDR3 nucleotides read TGTGCCAGCAGCAGGGGGACAGCTTATAATGAAAAACTGTTTTTT.

V and J are TRBV28 and TRBJ1-2, with D possibly TRBD1 on 6 matching bases. Trimming left V 4 bases short and J 8 bases short, with 11 bases between. Germline lookup yields CDR1 MDHEN and CDR2 SYDVKM. This CDR3 has 12 residues. CDR3 in DNA: TGTGCCAGCAGTTCACAGGGCGGAGGCTACACCTTC. It is translated as CASSSQGGGYTF.

This chain links TRBV13 with TRBJ1-1; 8 bases agree with TRBD1. Germline V CDR1 and CDR2: PRHDT, FYEKMQ (reference sequence). The CDR3 loop spans 16 amino acids. V was pared by 2 bases and J by 3 bases, with 8 bases of the junction left unmatched. This chain's CDR3 is CASSLSQGAKDTEAFF. In DNA form, the CDR3 reads TGTGCCAGCAGCTTAAGTCAGGGGGCTAAGGACACTGAAGCTTTCTTT.

The chain uses TRBV5-6 and TRBJ2-3, with unresolved D. V lost 2 bases to trimming and J lost 0 bases, with 13 bases between them. This CDR3 contains 16 residues. CDR1 is SGHDT, CDR2 YYEEEE, per germline. The CDR3, as DNA: TGTGCCAGCAGCTTCCGGGTCCTATCTAGCACAGATACGCAGTATTTT. Residues: CASSFRVLSSTDTQYF. Together with reference TRBV5-6 and TRBJ2-3, the CDR3 gives the full variable domain: DAGVTQSPTHLIKTRGQQVTLRCSPKSGHDTVSWYQQALGQGPQFIFQYYEEEERQRGNFPDRFSGHQFPNYSSELNVNALLLGDSALYLCASSFRVLSSTDTQYFGPGTRLTVL.

The chain is built from TRBV12-3 or TRBV12-4 and TRBJ1-1; D may be TRBD1 (6 bases). The V end was cut by 5 bases, the J end by 5 bases, with 12 bases between. CDR3 size: 13 residues. CDR3 nucleotides: TGTGCCAGCAGTGTTACAGGGAGAACTGAAGCTTTCTTT. Translation: CASSVTGRTEAFF.

The rearrangement joins TRBV7-2 to TRBJ2-5, with TRBD2 matching 12 bases. CDR1 and CDR2 from the germline V gene are SGHTA and FQGNSA. This CDR3 spans 18 amino acids. Unmatched junction bases numbered 10, after V lost 1 base and J lost 4 bases. CDR3: CASSLGDLAGGPGETQYF. The DNA for the CDR3 is TGTGCCAGCAGCTTAGGGGACCTAGCGGGGGGGCCAGGAGAGACCCAGTACTTC.

V and J are TRBV4-3 and TRBJ1-3, with unresolved D. V lost 0 bases and J 4 bases, leaving 10 bases between the germline ends. Germline V gene data show CDR1 as LGHNA and CDR2 as YSLEER. The CDR3 sequence is 15 residues long. CDR3 amino acids: CASSQDPGTGNTIYF. The CDR3 coding sequence is TGCGCCAGCAGCCAAGACCCGGGAACAGGAAACACCATATATTTT.

The chain has TRBV2 and TRBJ2-4, with 10 positions matching TRBD2. J lost 6 bases, V lost 8 bases, and 4 bases had no gene match. Germline CDR1 SNHLY, CDR2 FYNNEI. This CDR3 region has 13 residues. The CDR3 sequence is CASLLAGGNIQYF. CDR3 nucleotides: TGTGCCAGCCTGTTAGCGGGGGGAAACATTCAGTACTTC.

This chain uses TRBV10-1 with TRBJ1-5; D remains ambiguous. V was clipped by 11 bases and J by 1 base, with 3 bases between them. Germline CDR1 WNHNN, CDR2 SYGVQD (reference sequence). The CDR3 runs 10 residues. In DNA, the CDR3 is TGCGCCCTGAGCAATCAGCCCCAGCATTTT. It yields the protein CALSNQPQHF.

J is TRBJ1-1 and V is TRBV29-1; TRBD1 matches 7 bases. The CDR3 spans 12 residues. V gave up 5 bases and J gave up 7 bases; unmatched junction bases: 7. The germline CDR1 and CDR2 sequences are SQVTM and ANQGSEA. The CDR3 here is CSVQQGQDEAFF. CDR3 nucleotide sequence: TGCAGCGTTCAACAGGGGCAGGATGAAGCTTTCTTT.

This clone was seen a few times. The chain joins TRBV7-2 to TRBJ1-1; D ambiguous. V gave up 6 bases and J gave up 0 bases, with 14 bases separating them. CDR1 and CDR2 from the germline V gene are SGHTA and FQGNSA. The CDR3 totals 15 residues. The CDR3 loop reads CASRTSITVNTEAFF. The CDR3 nucleotides are TGTGCCAGCAGGACTTCGATCACCGTGAACACTGAAGCTTTCTTT.

The V call is TRBV5-8, the J call TRBJ1-3, with D unresolved. The V gene lost 0 bases and the J gene lost 0 bases, with 13 bases spanning the gap. The CDR3 length is 17 residues. Germline loops: CDR1 SGHTS, CDR2 YDEGEE. In DNA form, the CDR3 reads TGTGCCAGCAGCTTGGGGCGACAATCATACTCTGGAAACACCATATATTTT. Translation gives CASSLGRQSYSGNTIYF.

The chain employs TRBV27 and TRBJ2-7, with 7 bases matching TRBD1. Trimming removed 2 bases from V and 3 bases from J; junction bases left unmatched: 4. The germline V gene encodes CDR1 MNHEY and CDR2 SMNVEV (reference sequence). The CDR3 runs 14 residues. CDR3 protein: CASSLGTEIYEQYF. The CDR3 DNA follows: TGTGCCAGCAGTTTAGGGACAGAGATCTACGAGCAGTACTTC.

V is TRBV4-3 and J is TRBJ2-1; 10 nucleotides match TRBD1. The germline V gene has CDR1 LGHNA and CDR2 YSLEER. CDR3 length: 16 amino acids. V was pared by 0 bases and J by 8 bases, with 7 bases of the junction left unmatched. CDR3 loop: CASSQEARDRGDEQFF. The DNA for the CDR3 is TGCGCCAGCAGCCAAGAGGCACGGGACAGGGGTGATGAGCAGTTCTTC.

The chain combines TRBV5-4 with TRBJ2-3, with TRBD2 identical over 7 bases. This CDR3 has 15 amino acids. The V gene's germline CDR1 is SGHNT and CDR2 YYREEE (reference sequence). V shed 4 bases and J 0 bases; nucleotides not matched to a gene: 5. CDR3 loop: CASSPGGTSTDTQYF. The CDR3 DNA sequence: TGTGCCAGCAGCCCCGGGGGGACGAGCACAGATACGCAGTATTTT.

The chain recombines TRBV4-2 with TRBJ2-2; 8 bases fit TRBD2. The V segment lost 2 bases and the J segment 5 bases; nucleotides outside the gene matches: 13. Germline lookup yields CDR1 LGHNA and CDR2 YNFKEQ. This CDR3 spans 18 amino acids. Here the CDR3 DNA reads TGTGCCAGCAGCCAAAGAGGAGTAGTAGCGGGGAGGACCGGGGAGCTGTTTTTT. This translates into CASSQRGVVAGRTGELFF.